The 7 T cell receptor beta chains given below trace back to one sample, sequenced in a study of T cell responses to AZD1222 COVID-19 vaccine. This table comes from immunoSEQ multiplex PCR, and its TCRdb copy is limited to in-frame clones, with some not included. The table includes around 120,000 clones, more than 85% detected once. The source material was peripheral blood, sampled on day 0 of AZD1222 vaccination. The source is an adult in good health.

The J gene is TRBJ2-2, the V gene TRBV6-5, with D uncertain. With 8 bases removed from V and 6 bases from J, the gap between germline ends came to 7 bases. The germline gives CDR1 MNHEY, CDR2 SVGAGI. The CDR3 is 11 residues long. Here the CDR3 reads CASLGPGELFF. CDR3 DNA: TGTGCCAGCCTTGGACCCGGGGAGCTGTTTTTT.

V usage is TRBV10-3 and J usage is TRBJ2-7, with D uncertain. This CDR3 contains 12 residues. Germline-derived CDR1 and CDR2 are ENHRY and SYGVKD. Trimming stripped 7 bases from V and 0 bases from J, with 7 bases between. The CDR3: CAINGDSYEQYF. The DNA of the CDR3 is TGTGCCATCAACGGCGACTCCTACGAGCAGTACTTC.

V is TRBV7-9 and J is TRBJ1-1, with D unresolved. The CDR3 consists of 15 residues. V was trimmed by 4 bases and J by 1 base, leaving 13 bases between them. Germline V gene data show CDR1 as SEHNR and CDR2 as FQNEAQ (reference sequence). CDR3: CASSSRPGRNTEAFF. The CDR3 bases are TGTGCCAGCAGCTCTCGCCCGGGCAGGAACACTGAAGCTTTCTTT.

The gene calls are TRBV5-6 and TRBJ2-5; D not resolved. With 1 base removed from V and 2 bases from J, the gap between germline ends came to 0 bases. The CDR3 consists of 11 residues. The germline CDR1 and CDR2 sequences are SGHDT and YYEEEE. The CDR3 DNA reads as TGTGCCAGCAGCTTGCAAGAGACCCAGTACTTC. Translated, it gives CASSLQETQYF.

The rearrangement uses TRBV7-9 and TRBJ1-5; 7 positions match TRBD1. The V gene end was trimmed by 4 bases and the J gene end by 4 bases; junction bases not matched to a gene: 1. The CDR3 consists of 13 residues. The germline gives CDR1 SEHNR, CDR2 FQNEAQ (reference sequence). CDR3 DNA: TGTGCCAGCAGCTCAGGGGGGAATCAGCCCCAGCATTTT. Amino acids: CASSSGGNQPQHF.

The genes are TRBV19 and TRBJ2-3, with D possibly being TRBD2 (5 bases). Germline loops: CDR1 LNHDA, CDR2 SQIVND (reference sequence). Trimming took 5 bases from V and 2 from J, leaving 17 bases between them. CDR3 size: 16 residues. In DNA form, the CDR3 reads TGTGCCAGTAGTTCTCGGGGTTTTTCAACCACAGATACGCAGTATTTT. Translation: CASSSRGFSTTDTQYF.

The sample holds one count of this clone. The rearrangement links TRBV19 to TRBJ2-7; 12 bases are shared with TRBD2. Losses at the gene ends were 3 bases for V and 1 base for J; bases not matched to a gene: 4. Germline V lookup: CDR1 LNHDA, CDR2 SQIVND (reference sequence). The CDR3 spans 16 residues. CDR3 sequence reads: CASSIPSGRASYEQYF. The DNA for the CDR3 is TGTGCCAGTAGTATCCCTAGCGGGAGGGCGTCCTACGAGCAGTACTTC.